Listed below are T cell receptor beta chains from one sample, sequenced in a study of blood T cell repertoires in COVID-19. Clones were read by immunoSEQ multiplex PCR, and TCRdb kept only the in-frame ones, dropping some. This table has some 300,000 clones, approximately 86% appearing once. Material for sequencing was peripheral blood. The receptor source for this set is a man aged 70 or older with acute or convalescent COVID-19. Each CDR3 is given with its conserved first and last residue. Each record gives: D gene, V gene, clone size, J gene, CDR3 protein, CDR3 DNA. D genes are given only for firm matches. Rows may omit the clone size; those that give it use once, few, many or a size class.

>.|TRBV6-1|.|TRBJ2-1
CASSEVGGRYNEQFF
TGTGCCAGCAGTGAAGTTGGCGGCAGATACAATGAGCAGTTCTTC
>.|TRBV7-8|.|TRBJ2-5
CASSLVGFNREAETQYF
TGTGCCAGCAGCTTAGTAGGGTTCAACAGGGAAGCGGAGACCCAGTACTTC
>TRBD1|TRBV28|.|TRBJ1-2
CASSSGGSNYGYTF
TGTGCCAGCAGTTCAGGGGGATCTAACTATGGCTACACCTTC
>TRBD2|TRBV7-9|.|TRBJ2-1
CASSLARVYRDYYNEQFF
TGTGCCAGCAGCTTAGCTAGGGTGTACCGGGACTATTACAATGAGCAGTTCTTC
>TRBD2|TRBV19|.|TRBJ2-7
CASSPSGRFNEQYF
TGTGCCAGCTCACCTAGCGGGAGATTCAACGAGCAGTACTTC
>TRBD2|TRBV7-2|.|TRBJ2-7
CASSLSGGVAGYEQYF
TGTGCCAGCAGCTTAAGCGGGGGGGTAGCGGGATATGAGCAGTACTTC
>.|TRBV29-1|.|TRBJ1-1
CSVEWRSRVNTEAFF
TGCAGCGTTGAATGGCGGAGCAGGGTGAACACTGAAGCTTTCTTT
>.|TRBV7-8|.|TRBJ1-3
CASSPRGGNNPGNTIYF
TGTGCCAGCAGTCCGCGGGGGGGGAACAATCCTGGAAACACCATATATTTT
>.|TRBV20-1|.|TRBJ2-7
CSASSAGWKTYEQYF
TGCAGTGCTAGTTCGGCAGGCTGGAAGACCTACGAGCAGTACTTC
>TRBD2|TRBV5-6|.|TRBJ2-7
CASSLPTSGASYEQYF
TGTGCCAGCAGCTTGCCCACTAGCGGGGCCTCCTACGAGCAGTACTTC
>TRBD1|TRBV6-5|.|TRBJ1-5
CASSRTGAGNQPQHF
TGTGCCAGCAGCAGAACAGGGGCAGGCAATCAGCCCCAGCATTTT
>TRBD1|TRBV7-9|.|TRBJ1-1
CASSAGQGMNTEAFF
TGTGCCAGCAGCGCCGGACAGGGAATGAACACTGAAGCTTTCTTT
>TRBD1|TRBV29-1|.|TRBJ2-3
CSVDFQGAGDTQYF
TGCAGCGTTGACTTCCAGGGGGCAGGGGATACGCAGTATTTT
>.|TRBV28|.|TRBJ1-6
CASSFYRSLNSPLHF
TGTGCCAGCAGTTTTTACAGGTCCCTTAATTCACCCCTCCACTTT
>.|TRBV9|.|TRBJ1-4
CASSARGTNEKLFF
TGTGCCAGCAGCGCTAGAGGAACTAATGAAAAACTGTTTTTT
>.|TRBV7-9|.|TRBJ2-7
CASSQRGLRGTDYEQYF
TGTGCCAGCAGCCAGAGAGGATTACGGGGGACCGACTACGAGCAGTACTTC
>.|TRBV6-5|once|TRBJ1-5
CASNPNSNQPQHF
TGTGCCAGCAATCCTAATAGCAATCAGCCCCAGCATTTT